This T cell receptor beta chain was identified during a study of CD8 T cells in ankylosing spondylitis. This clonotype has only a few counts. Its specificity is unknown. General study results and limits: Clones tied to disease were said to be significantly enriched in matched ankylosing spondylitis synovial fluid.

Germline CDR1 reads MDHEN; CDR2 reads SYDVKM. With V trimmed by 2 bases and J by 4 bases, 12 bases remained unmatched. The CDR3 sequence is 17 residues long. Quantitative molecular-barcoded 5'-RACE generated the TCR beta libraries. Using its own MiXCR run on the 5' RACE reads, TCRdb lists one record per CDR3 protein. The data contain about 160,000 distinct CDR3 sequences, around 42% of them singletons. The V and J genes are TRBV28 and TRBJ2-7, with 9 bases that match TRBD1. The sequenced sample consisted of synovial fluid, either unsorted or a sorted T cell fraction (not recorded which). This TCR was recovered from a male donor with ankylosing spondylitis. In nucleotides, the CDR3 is TGTGCCAGCAGTTTACGGGACAGGGCCCTGGGGAGGTACGAGCAGTACTTC. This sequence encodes CASSLRDRALGRYEQYF.